These 14 T cell receptor beta chains originate from one sample sequenced in a study of T-cell memory formation after mild COVID-19. TCRdb reprocessed the 5' RACE reads with MiXCR, giving one entry per CDR3 protein. Here the sample spans tens of thousands of distinct CDR3 sequences, approximately 9.1% being singletons. Sequenced sample: PBMCs or a T cell subset sorted from them (not recorded which). These receptors all come from an adult woman who had mild COVID-19 (a few samples of this study predate the infection). Cell type and time point are not known.

In its sample, this clonotype was seen a few times. The chain joins TRBV9 to TRBJ1-6; 7 nucleotides line up with TRBD1. CDR1 SGDLS and CDR2 YYNGEE come from the germline V gene. Trimming took 2 bases from V and 10 from J; bases not matched to a gene: 6. This CDR3 spans 14 amino acids. CDR3 DNA sequence: TGTGCCAGCAGCGTTGCGACAGGGTCATCACCCCTCCACTTT. Translating gives CASSVATGSSPLHF.

A few counts support this clonotype. J is TRBJ2-3 and V is TRBV27; 10 positions agree with TRBD1. Trimming removed 4 bases from V and 4 bases from J; junction bases left unmatched: 11. CDR1 and CDR2 (germline): MNHEY, SMNVEV (reference sequence). The CDR3 is made up of 17 amino acids. CDR3 amino acids: CASSWTGGSLFPDTQYF. The CDR3, as DNA: TGTGCCAGCAGTTGGACAGGGGGTTCTCTCTTCCCAGATACGCAGTATTTT.

The V gene is TRBV30, the J gene TRBJ1-6; a weak D match, TRBD1 (6 bases). Germline V CDR1 and CDR2: GTSNPN, SVGIG (reference sequence). V lost 3 bases and J 10 bases, leaving 25 bases between the germline ends. There are 17 residues in the CDR3. The CDR3 sequence is CAWRPDSYFRLGSPLHF. CDR3 in DNA: TGTGCCTGGAGACCGGACAGCTATTTCAGACTCGGATCACCCCTCCACTTT. Looking up the rest from reference TRBV30 and TRBJ1-6 gives the full variable domain: SQTIHQWPATLVQPVGSPLSLECTVEGTSNPNLYWYRQAAGRGLQLLFYSVGIGQISSEVPQNLSASRPQDRQFILSSKKLLLSDSGFYLCAWRPDSYFRLGSPLHFGNGTRLTVT.

This clonotype was counted ten times or more. The chain links TRBV5-1 to TRBJ2-1, with unresolved D. Germline V gene data show CDR1 as SGHRS and CDR2 as YFSETQ. V was trimmed by 7 bases and J by 10 bases, leaving 15 bases between them. This CDR3 comprises 12 residues. The CDR3 spells CASRFGELEQFF. Written as DNA, the CDR3 is TGCGCCAGCCGTTTTGGGGAATTGGAGCAGTTCTTC.

A few counts support this clonotype. The V gene is TRBV30, the J gene TRBJ1-1, with 7 bases aligning to TRBD1. This CDR3 comprises 14 residues. In germline, CDR1 is GTSNPN, CDR2 SVGIG (reference sequence). The ends lost 2 bases at V and 0 bases at J; junction bases unmatched: 3. This CDR3 is CAWSPDRMNTEAFF. DNA for the CDR3: TGTGCCTGGAGTCCGGACAGGATGAACACTGAAGCTTTCTTT.

The chain combines TRBV10-3 with TRBJ2-2; D remains ambiguous. Trimming shortened V by 8 bases and J by 6 bases, and 4 bases separated the two germline ends. Germline V gene sequence: CDR1 ENHRY, CDR2 SYGVKD. CDR3 length: 10 residues. The CDR3: CAIGAGELFF. The CDR3 region has the DNA TGTGCCATCGGAGCCGGGGAGCTGTTTTTT.

V usage is TRBV24-1 and J usage is TRBJ1-5; D is undetermined. The V end was cut by 4 bases, the J end by 3 bases, with 15 bases between. There are 16 residues in the CDR3. Germline CDR1 is KGHDR and CDR2 is SFDVKD. CDR3 in amino acids: CATSEPGSGFNQPQHF. As DNA, the CDR3 is TGTGCCACCAGTGAACCTGGGTCAGGCTTCAATCAGCCCCAGCATTTT.

This clonotype was counted ten times or more. This chain links TRBV7-3 with TRBJ2-1; 7 bases map to TRBD2. Looked up from germline, CDR1 is SGHTA and CDR2 is FQGTGA. There are 15 residues in the CDR3. Germline trimming cut 5 bases from V and 7 bases from J; bases unmatched to any gene: 11. CDR3 protein: CASSPHYGLVNEQFF. Here the CDR3 DNA reads TGTGCCAGCAGCCCCCACTACGGACTAGTGAATGAGCAGTTCTTC. The full variable domain, completed using reference TRBV7-3 and TRBJ2-1, is GAGVSQTPSNKVTEKGKYVELRCDPISGHTALYWYRQSLGQGPEFLIYFQGTGAADDSGLPNDRFFAVRPEGSVSTLKIQRTERGDSAVYLCASSPHYGLVNEQFFGPGTRLTVL.

This clonotype occurred many times. This chain joins TRBV20-1 and TRBJ2-7; tentatively, D is TRBD1 (6 bases). V was pared by 6 bases and J by 1 base, with 10 bases between. Per the germline V gene, CDR1 is DFQATT and CDR2 is SNEGSKA (reference sequence). This CDR3 spans 12 amino acids. The CDR3: CSALTGSYEQYF. The CDR3 DNA reads TGCAGTGCCCTGACAGGTTCCTACGAGCAGTACTTC.

V gene TRBV24-1 combines with J gene TRBJ2-2, with D tentatively TRBD1 (6 bases). The CDR3 covers 19 residues. Between the trimmed V and J ends, which lost 4 bases and 0 bases, there was a span of 20 bases. The germline gives CDR1 KGHDR, CDR2 SFDVKD. Written as DNA, the CDR3 is TGTGCCACCAGTGAAATAGCAGAGGAGGACAGCCCGAACACCGGGGAGCTGTTTTTT. As protein: CATSEIAEEDSPNTGELFF.

This clonotype was picked up a small number of times. The J gene is TRBJ2-1, the V gene TRBV7-2, with D tentatively TRBD2 (6 bases). The CDR3 runs to 15 residues. Germline-derived CDR1 and CDR2 are SGHTA and FQGNSA. Between the trimmed V and J ends, which lost 8 bases and 4 bases, there was a span of 18 bases. The CDR3 spells CASSLAEGIYNEQFF. For the CDR3, the DNA is TGTGCCAGCTCCCTGGCGGAGGGGATATACAATGAGCAGTTCTTC.

This clonotype showed up many times. The chain links TRBV6-2 or TRBV6-3 to TRBJ2-2; D not certain. The germline gives CDR1 MNHEY, CDR2 SVGEGT. Trimming took 5 bases from V and 3 from J, leaving 4 bases between them. This CDR3 has 12 amino acids. CDR3 in amino acids: CASSRDTGELFF. The DNA for the CDR3 is TGTGCCAGCAGTAGAGACACCGGGGAGCTGTTTTTT.

As DNA, the CDR3 is TGTGCCAGCAGCCAGTCAAACAGAAAAGATCAGCCCCAGCATTTT. This sequence encodes CASSQSNRKDQPQHF. This chain uses TRBV16 with TRBJ1-5, with no clear D. Germline CDR1 and CDR2: KGHSY and FQNENV. With 3 bases removed from V and 5 bases from J, the gap between germline ends came to 14 bases. The CDR3 length is 15 residues.

The chain recombines TRBV12-3 or TRBV12-4 with TRBJ1-2, with 11 bases fitting TRBD1. V lost 5 bases and J lost 8; bases outside the gene matches: 13. The CDR3 extends over 16 amino acids. Here the CDR3 DNA reads TGTGCCAGCAGTCCCTCCCGAGGACAGGGGGCACGCGGCTACACCTTC. It codes for CASSPSRGQGARGYTF.